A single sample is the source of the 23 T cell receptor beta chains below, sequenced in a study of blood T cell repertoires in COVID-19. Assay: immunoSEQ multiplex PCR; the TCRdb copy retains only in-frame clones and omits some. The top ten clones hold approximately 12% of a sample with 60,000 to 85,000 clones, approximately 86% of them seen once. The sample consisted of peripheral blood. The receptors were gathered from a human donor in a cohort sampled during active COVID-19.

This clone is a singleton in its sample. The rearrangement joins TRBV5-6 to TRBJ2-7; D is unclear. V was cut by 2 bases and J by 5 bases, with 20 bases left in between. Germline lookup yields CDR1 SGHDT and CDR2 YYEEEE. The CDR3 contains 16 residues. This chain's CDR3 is CASSFLGPLSDHEQYF. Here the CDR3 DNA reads TGTGCCAGCAGCTTTTTAGGCCCCCTCAGCGATCACGAGCAGTACTTC.

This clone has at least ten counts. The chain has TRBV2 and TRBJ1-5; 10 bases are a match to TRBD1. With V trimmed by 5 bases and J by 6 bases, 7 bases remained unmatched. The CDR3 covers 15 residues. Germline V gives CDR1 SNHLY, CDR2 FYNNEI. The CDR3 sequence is CASSKDRGLSQPQHF. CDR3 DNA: TGTGCCAGCAGTAAAGACAGGGGGCTTTCTCAGCCCCAGCATTTT.

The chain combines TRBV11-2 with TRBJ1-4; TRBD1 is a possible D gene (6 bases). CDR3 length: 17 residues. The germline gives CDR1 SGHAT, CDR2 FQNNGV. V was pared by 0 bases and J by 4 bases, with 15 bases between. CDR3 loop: CASSLDPLWTDNEKLFF. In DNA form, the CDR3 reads TGTGCCAGCAGCTTAGACCCCCTGTGGACAGATAATGAAAAACTGTTTTTT. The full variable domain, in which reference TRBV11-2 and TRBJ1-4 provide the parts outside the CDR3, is EAGVAQSPRYKIIEKRQSVAFWCNPISGHATLYWYQQILGQGPKLLIQFQNNGVVDDSQLPKDRFSAERLKGVDSTLKIQPAKLEDSAVYLCASSLDPLWTDNEKLFFGSGTQLSVL.

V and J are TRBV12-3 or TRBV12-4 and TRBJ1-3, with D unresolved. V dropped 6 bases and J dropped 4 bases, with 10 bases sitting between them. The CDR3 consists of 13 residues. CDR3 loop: CASSPVWGNTIYF. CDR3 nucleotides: TGTGCCAGCAGCCCAGTCTGGGGAAACACCATATATTTT.

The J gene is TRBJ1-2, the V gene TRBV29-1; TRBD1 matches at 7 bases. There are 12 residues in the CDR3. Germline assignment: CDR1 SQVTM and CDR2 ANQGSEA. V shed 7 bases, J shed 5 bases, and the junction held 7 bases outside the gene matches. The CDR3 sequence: CSESPGGYGYTF. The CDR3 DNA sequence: TGCAGCGAGTCTCCAGGGGGTTATGGCTACACCTTC.

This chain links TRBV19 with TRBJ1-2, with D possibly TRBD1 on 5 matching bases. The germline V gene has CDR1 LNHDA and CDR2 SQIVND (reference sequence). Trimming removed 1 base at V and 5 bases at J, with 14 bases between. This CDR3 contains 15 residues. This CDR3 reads CASSIGGRKNYGYTF. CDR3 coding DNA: TGTGCCAGTAGTATAGGGGGCAGAAAAAATTATGGCTACACCTTC.

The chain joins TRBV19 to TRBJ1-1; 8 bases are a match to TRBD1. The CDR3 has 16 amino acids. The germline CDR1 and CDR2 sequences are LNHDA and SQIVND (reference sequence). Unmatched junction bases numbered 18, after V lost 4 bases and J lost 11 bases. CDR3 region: CASSTQRQGPLQVAFF. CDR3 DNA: TGTGCCAGTAGTACCCAGAGACAGGGGCCTCTCCAGGTGGCTTTCTTT.

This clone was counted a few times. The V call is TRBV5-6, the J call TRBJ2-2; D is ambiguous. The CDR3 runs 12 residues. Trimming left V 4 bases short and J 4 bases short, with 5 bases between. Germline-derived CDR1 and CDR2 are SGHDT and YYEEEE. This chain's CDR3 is CASSRGTGELFF. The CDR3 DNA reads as TGTGCCAGCAGCCGAGGCACCGGGGAGCTGTTTTTT.

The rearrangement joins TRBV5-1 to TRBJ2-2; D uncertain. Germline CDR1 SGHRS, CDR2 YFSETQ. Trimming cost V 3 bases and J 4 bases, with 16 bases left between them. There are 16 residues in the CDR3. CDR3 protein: CASSSLIRQTTGELFF. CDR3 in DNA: TGCGCCAGCAGCTCTTTAATCAGGCAGACCACCGGGGAGCTGTTTTTT.

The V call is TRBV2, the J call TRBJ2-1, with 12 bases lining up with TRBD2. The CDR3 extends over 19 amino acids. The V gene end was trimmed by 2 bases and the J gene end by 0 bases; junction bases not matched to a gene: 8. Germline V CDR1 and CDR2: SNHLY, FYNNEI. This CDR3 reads CASSETTSGGISSYNEQFF. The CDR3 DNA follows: TGTGCCAGCAGTGAAACCACTAGCGGGGGGATAAGCTCCTACAATGAGCAGTTCTTC.

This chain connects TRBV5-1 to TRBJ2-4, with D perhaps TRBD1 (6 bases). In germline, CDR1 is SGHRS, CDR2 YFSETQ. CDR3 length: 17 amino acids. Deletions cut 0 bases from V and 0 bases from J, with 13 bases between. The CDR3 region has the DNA TGCGCCAGCAGCTTGGTAGTGGGACAAACAGCCAAAAACATTCAGTACTTC. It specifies CASSLVVGQTAKNIQYF.

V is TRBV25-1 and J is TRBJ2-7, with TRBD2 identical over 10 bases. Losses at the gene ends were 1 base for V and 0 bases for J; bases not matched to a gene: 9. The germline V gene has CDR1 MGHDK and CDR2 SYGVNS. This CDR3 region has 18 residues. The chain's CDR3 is CASSESLGLAGASYEQYF. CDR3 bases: TGTGCCAGCAGTGAATCATTGGGGCTAGCGGGGGCCTCCTACGAGCAGTACTTC.

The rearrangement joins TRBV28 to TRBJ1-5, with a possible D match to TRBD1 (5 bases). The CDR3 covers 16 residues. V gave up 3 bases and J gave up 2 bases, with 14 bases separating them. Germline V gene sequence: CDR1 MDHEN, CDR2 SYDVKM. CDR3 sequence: CASSFRQGSGNQPQHF. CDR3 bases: TGTGCCAGCAGTTTCCGCCAGGGAAGCGGCAATCAGCCCCAGCATTTT.

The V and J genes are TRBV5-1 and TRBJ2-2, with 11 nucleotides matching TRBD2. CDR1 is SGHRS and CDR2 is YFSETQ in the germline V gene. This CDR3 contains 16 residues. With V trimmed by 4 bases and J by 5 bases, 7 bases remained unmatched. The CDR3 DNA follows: TGCGCCAGCAGCCGCGGACTAGCGGGCTCAACCGGGGAGCTGTTTTTT. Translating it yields CASSRGLAGSTGELFF.

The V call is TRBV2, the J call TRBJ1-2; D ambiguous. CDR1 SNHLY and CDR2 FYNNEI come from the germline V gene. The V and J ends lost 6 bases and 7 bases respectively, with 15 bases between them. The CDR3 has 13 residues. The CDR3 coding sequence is TGTGCCAGCAGGTGGGAGGGCTGGGGTGGCTACACCTTC. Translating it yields CASRWEGWGGYTF.

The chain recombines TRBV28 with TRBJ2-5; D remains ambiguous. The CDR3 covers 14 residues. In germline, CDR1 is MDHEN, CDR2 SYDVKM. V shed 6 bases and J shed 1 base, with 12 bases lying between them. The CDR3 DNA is TGTGCCAGCAGCCGCCCCCGGGTCCAAGAGACCCAGTACTTC. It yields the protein CASSRPRVQETQYF.

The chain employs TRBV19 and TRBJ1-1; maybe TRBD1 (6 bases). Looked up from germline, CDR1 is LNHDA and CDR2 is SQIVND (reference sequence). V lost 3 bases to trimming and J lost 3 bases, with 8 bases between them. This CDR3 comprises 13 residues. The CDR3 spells CASSMAGDTEAFF. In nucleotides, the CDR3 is TGTGCCAGTAGTATGGCAGGGGACACTGAAGCTTTCTTT.

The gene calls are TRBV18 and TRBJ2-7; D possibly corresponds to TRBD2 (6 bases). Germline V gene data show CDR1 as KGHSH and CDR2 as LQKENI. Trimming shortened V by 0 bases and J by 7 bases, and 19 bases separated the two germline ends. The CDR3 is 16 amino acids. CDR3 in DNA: TGTGCCAGCTCACCACCGGGGAGGCCGGGTGGGCGAGAGCAGTACTTC. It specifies CASSPPGRPGGREQYF.

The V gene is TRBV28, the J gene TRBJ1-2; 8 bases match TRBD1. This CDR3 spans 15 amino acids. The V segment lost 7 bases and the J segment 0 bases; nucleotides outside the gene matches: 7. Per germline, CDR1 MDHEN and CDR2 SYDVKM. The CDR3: CASTLPDRANYGYTF. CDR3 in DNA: TGTGCCAGCACCCTCCCGGACAGGGCTAACTATGGCTACACCTTC.

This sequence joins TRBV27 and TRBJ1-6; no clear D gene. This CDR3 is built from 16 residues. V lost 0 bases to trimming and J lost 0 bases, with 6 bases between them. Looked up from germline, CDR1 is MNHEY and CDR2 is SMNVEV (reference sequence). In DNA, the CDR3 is TGTGCCAGCAGTTTATCCCTGAGCTCCTATAATTCACCCCTCCACTTT. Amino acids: CASSLSLSSYNSPLHF.

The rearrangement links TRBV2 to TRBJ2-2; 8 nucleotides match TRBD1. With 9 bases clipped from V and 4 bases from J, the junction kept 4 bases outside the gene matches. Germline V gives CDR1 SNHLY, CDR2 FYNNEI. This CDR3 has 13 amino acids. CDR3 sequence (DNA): TGTGCCAGTTGGACAGGGATCACCGGGGAGCTGTTTTTT. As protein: CASWTGITGELFF.

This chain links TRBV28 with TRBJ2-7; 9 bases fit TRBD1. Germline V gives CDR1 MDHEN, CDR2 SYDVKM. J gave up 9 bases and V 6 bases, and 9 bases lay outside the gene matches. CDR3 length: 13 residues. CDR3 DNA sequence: TGTGCCAGCAGAGAACAGGGGGCTGACGGGCAGTACTTC. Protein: CASREQGADGQYF.

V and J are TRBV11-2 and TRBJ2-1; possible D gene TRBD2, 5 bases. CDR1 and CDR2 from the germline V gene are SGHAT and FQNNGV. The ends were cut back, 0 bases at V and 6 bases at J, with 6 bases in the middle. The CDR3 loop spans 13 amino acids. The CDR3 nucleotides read TGTGCCAGCAGCTTAGAGAGGGCCAATGAGCAGTTCTTC. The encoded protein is CASSLERANEQFF.